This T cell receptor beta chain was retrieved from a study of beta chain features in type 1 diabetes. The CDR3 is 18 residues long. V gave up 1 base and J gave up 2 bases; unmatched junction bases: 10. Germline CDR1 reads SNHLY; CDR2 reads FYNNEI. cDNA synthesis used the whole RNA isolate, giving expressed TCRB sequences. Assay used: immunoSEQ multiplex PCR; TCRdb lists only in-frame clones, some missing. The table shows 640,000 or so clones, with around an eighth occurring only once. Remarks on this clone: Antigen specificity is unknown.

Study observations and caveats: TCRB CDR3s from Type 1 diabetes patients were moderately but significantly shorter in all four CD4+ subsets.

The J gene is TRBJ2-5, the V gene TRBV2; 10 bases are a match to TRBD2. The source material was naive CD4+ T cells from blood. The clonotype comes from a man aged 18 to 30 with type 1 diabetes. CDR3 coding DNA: TGTGCCAGCAGTGAAGGTGGCAGGACTAGCGGCAAACAAGAGACCCAGTACTTC. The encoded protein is CASSEGGRTSGKQETQYF.